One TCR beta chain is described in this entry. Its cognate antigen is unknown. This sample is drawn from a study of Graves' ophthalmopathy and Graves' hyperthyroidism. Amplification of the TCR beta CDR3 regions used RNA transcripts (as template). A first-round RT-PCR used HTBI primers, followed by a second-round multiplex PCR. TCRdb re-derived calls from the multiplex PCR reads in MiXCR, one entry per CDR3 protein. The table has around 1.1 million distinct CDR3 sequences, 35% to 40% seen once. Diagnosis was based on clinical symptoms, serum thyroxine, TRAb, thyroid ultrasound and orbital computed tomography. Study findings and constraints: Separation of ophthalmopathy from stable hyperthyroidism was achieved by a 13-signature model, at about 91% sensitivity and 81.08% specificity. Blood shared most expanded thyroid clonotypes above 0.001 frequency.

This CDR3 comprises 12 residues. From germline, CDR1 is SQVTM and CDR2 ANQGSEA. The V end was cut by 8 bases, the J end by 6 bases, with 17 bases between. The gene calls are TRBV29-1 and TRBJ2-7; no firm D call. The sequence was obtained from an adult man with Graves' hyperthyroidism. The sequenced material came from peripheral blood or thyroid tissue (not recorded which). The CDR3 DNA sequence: TGCAGCTTGGTCGGCAGTTTTAGCGAGCAGTACTTC. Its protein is CSLVGSFSEQYF.